The entry below gives a single TCR beta chain sequence along with its context. The source of the sample is a study of T cell changes during pregnancy in multiple sclerosis. The germline V gene has CDR1 GTSNPN and CDR2 SVGIG (reference sequence). CDR3 size: 13 residues. V dropped 2 bases and J dropped 0 bases, with 6 bases sitting between them. TCRdb keeps only in-frame clones here, not all; method: immunoSEQ multiplex PCR. The sample lists approximately 66,000 clones, around 92% occurring once. The sample consisted of peripheral blood, taken in the third trimester of pregnancy. The receptor was derived from a female donor in good health, enrolled as a control in a pregnancy study. The J gene is TRBJ2-3, the V gene TRBV30; D remains ambiguous. The CDR3 sequence: CAWSRGSTDTQYF. Here the CDR3 DNA reads TGTGCCTGGAGTAGAGGTAGCACAGATACGCAGTATTTT.